The clone carrying this T cell receptor (beta chain) was counted a single time. This CDR3 is built from 14 residues. Germline CDR1 reads SGHDT; CDR2 reads YYEEEE. V lost 2 bases and J 3 bases, leaving 9 bases between the germline ends. The sample belongs to a study of beta chain features in type 1 diabetes. Every isolated RNA sample was fully reverse transcribed, so sequencing captured expressed TCRB transcripts. Assay used: immunoSEQ multiplex PCR; TCRdb lists only in-frame clones, some missing. The profile shows around 430,000 clones, 25% to 35% of them singletons. The material sequenced was naive CD4+ T cells from blood. This TCR came from a man between 18 and 29 years old in good health. V is TRBV5-6 and J is TRBJ1-5; D is ambiguous. The CDR3 sequence: CASSLWANNQPQHF. Here the CDR3 DNA reads TGTGCCAGCAGCTTATGGGCCAACAATCAGCCCCAGCATTTT.